This passage covers 9 T cell receptor beta chains from one sample sequenced in a study of identical twins. TCRdb itself ran the 5' RACE reads through MiXCR, one entry per CDR3 protein. The table shows just over 500,000 distinct CDR3 sequences, with around 20% occurring only once. This sample was also put to use in a study of T cells expressing NK-cell markers.

The specimen was CD4+ T cells sorted from blood. The origin of the receptors is a woman under 30 in good health.

This clonotype was counted a few times. The chain's CDR3 is CASSQNRGNYGYTF. The CDR3 DNA sequence: TGTGCCAGCAGCCAAAACAGGGGTAACTATGGCTACACCTTC. The chain uses TRBV4-2 and TRBJ1-2, with TRBD1 matching 7 bases. The trim removed 2 bases at V and 1 base at J, leaving 1 base unmatched. The CDR3 loop spans 14 amino acids. Per germline, CDR1 LGHNA and CDR2 YNFKEQ.

The rearrangement uses TRBV4-2 and TRBJ2-1; 7 bases line up with TRBD1. The CDR3 totals 14 residues. The J segment lost 5 bases and the V segment lost 1 base, leaving 2 bases of the junction unmatched. Germline V gives CDR1 LGHNA, CDR2 YNFKEQ. CDR3 in amino acids: CASSQGGQDNEQFF. In DNA, the CDR3 is TGTGCCAGCAGCCAAGGTGGACAGGACAATGAGCAGTTCTTC.

This clonotype occurred a few times. The V call is TRBV5-5, the J call TRBJ2-2, with 10 bases identical to TRBD2. This CDR3 has 16 residues. Germline trimming cut 2 bases from V and 5 bases from J; bases unmatched to any gene: 6. From germline, CDR1 is SGHKS and CDR2 YYEKEE (reference sequence). CDR3 DNA: TGTGCCAGCAGCTTTGGCCTAGCGGGAGTTACCGGGGAGCTGTTTTTT. It specifies CASSFGLAGVTGELFF.

The chain has TRBV20-1 and TRBJ2-1, with 9 bases lining up with TRBD2. The germline V gene has CDR1 DFQATT and CDR2 SNEGSKA (reference sequence). The CDR3 is 13 amino acids. The CDR3 DNA sequence: TGCATGAGCGGGGGGAGCTCCTACAATGAGCAGTTCTTC. Translated, it gives CMSGGSSYNEQFF.

The chain is built from TRBV5-5 and TRBJ1-2; D is possibly TRBD1 (6 bases). The germline V and J ends were trimmed by 0 bases and 3 bases, with 15 bases remaining between them. The germline V gene has CDR1 SGHKS and CDR2 YYEKEE (reference sequence). The CDR3 has 16 amino acids. DNA of the CDR3: TGTGCCAGCAGCTTGGGGTTTGCTAACAGGGACTATGGCTACACCTTC. It yields the protein CASSLGFANRDYGYTF.

The chain combines TRBV12-3 or TRBV12-4 with TRBJ1-2; the D is unclear. The CDR3 has 13 residues. V lost 6 bases and J lost 6, with 14 bases in between. CDR3 DNA: TGTGCCAGCAGAAGGCGAAGTACAGATGGCTACACCTTC. Translation: CASRRRSTDGYTF.

Many counts were recorded for this clonotype. This rearrangement joins TRBV5-5 to TRBJ2-7, with TRBD2 identical over 11 bases. Germline CDR1 is SGHKS and CDR2 is YYEKEE (reference sequence). Germline trimming cut 4 bases from V and 0 bases from J; bases unmatched to any gene: 3. The CDR3 is made up of 15 amino acids. The CDR3 nucleotides read TGTGCCAGCAGCCATACTAGCGGGAGCTCCTACGAGCAGTACTTC. Translated: CASSHTSGSSYEQYF.

This sequence joins TRBV6-1 and TRBJ2-3; 8 bases align to TRBD2. The ends lost 6 bases at V and 2 bases at J; junction bases unmatched: 7. This CDR3 is 15 amino acids long. Germline values: CDR1 MNHNS, CDR2 SASEGT. DNA of the CDR3: TGTGCCAGCAGCATGGCCGGGGGGGCCACAGATACGCAGTATTTT. Translating gives CASSMAGGATDTQYF.

This sequence joins TRBV12-3 or TRBV12-4 and TRBJ1-2; the match to TRBD1 covers 7 bases. V shed 6 bases and J 4 bases; nucleotides not matched to a gene: 8. The CDR3 spans 14 residues. This CDR3 is CASRGTATTYGYTF. The DNA of the CDR3 is TGTGCCAGCAGGGGGACAGCTACCACCTATGGCTACACCTTC.